The subject of this entry is one TCR beta chain. Its antigen is still unknown. Profiling relied on immunoSEQ multiplex PCR, and the TCRdb table lists in-frame clones only, not all of them. Of 100,000 to 150,000 clones in the sample, 75% to 90% are singletons; the top ten hold about 1.2%. The data stem from a study of cytomegalovirus exposure and HLA in healthy donors. The study, taken as a whole, reports: The authors listed around 150 TCR beta chains as cytomegalovirus-associated. Through in vitro validation, a few CMV-associated chains were shown to be specific for CMV antigens.

Sequenced input: PBMCs. The origin of this receptor is a young woman in good health and CMV-seronegative.

CDR3 coding DNA: TGTGCCATCAGCAGACAGGTCGGGGGAAACACCATATATTTT. It yields the protein CAISRQVGGNTIYF. V usage is TRBV10-3 and J usage is TRBJ1-3; D is perhaps TRBD1 (6 bases). Germline CDR1 reads ENHRY; CDR2 reads SYGVKD. The ends were cut back, 6 bases at V and 4 bases at J, with 13 bases in the middle. CDR3 length equals 14 residues.